This entry is about one T cell receptor (beta chain). Its antigen is unidentified. Measured with immunoSEQ multiplex PCR; TCRdb has only the in-frame clones, and not every one. The data show over 65,000 clones, with approximately 77% seen just once and approximately 2% held by the top ten. Cultured cells yielded isolated CD4+ T cells after about ten days. The data stem from a study of vaccination effects on CD4 cells after COVID-19. V was shortened by 7 bases and J by 3 bases, with 11 bases between the two germline ends. The CDR3 sequence is 13 residues long. Germline V gene sequence: CDR1 SGHTS, CDR2 YDEGEE.

The V gene is TRBV5-8, the J gene TRBJ1-5; tentative D call: TRBD1 (5 bases). Sequenced here: CD4+ T cells from PBMCs cultured without peptide, sampled before COVID-19 vaccination. The sequence derives from a human donor who received a COVID-19 vaccine. CDR3 amino acids: CASEGHLNQPQHF. CDR3 bases: TGTGCCAGCGAAGGACACCTCAATCAGCCCCAGCATTTT.